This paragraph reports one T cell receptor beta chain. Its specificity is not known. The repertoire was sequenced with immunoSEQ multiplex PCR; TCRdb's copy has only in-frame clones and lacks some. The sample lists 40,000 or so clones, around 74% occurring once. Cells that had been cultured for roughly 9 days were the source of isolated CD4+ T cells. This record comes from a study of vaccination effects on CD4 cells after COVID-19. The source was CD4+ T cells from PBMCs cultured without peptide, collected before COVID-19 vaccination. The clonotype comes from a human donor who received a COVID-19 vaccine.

CDR3 region: CASSRQVNNSPLHF. CDR3 in DNA: TGTGCCAGTAGTCGACAGGTTAATAATTCACCCCTCCACTTT. V gene TRBV19 combines with J gene TRBJ1-6; the D gene is possibly TRBD1 (6 bases). The CDR3 is 14 amino acids. V lost 5 bases and J 5 bases, leaving 10 bases between the germline ends. Per the germline V gene, CDR1 is LNHDA and CDR2 is SQIVND (reference sequence).